This entry describes one T cell receptor beta chain. Per the germline V gene, CDR1 is SGHNT and CDR2 is YYREEE (reference sequence). This CDR3 comprises 14 residues. V lost 3 bases and J 4 bases, leaving 11 bases between the germline ends. Some clones are missing from TCRdb's copy, which holds only in-frame ones; the method was immunoSEQ multiplex PCR. The table has more than 30,000 clones, about 81% seen once; the top ten hold 22%. The data belong to a study of OX40 agonist ivuxolimab in advanced cancers. On the study more broadly: In this trial design, patients received ivuxolimab intravenously at 0.01 to 10 mg/kg every 2 weeks.

The chain employs TRBV5-4 and TRBJ2-1, with D possibly being TRBD1 or TRBD2 (5 bases each). This TCR was recovered from an adult with an advanced solid tumor such as melanoma, head and neck, liver or kidney cancer. Source: CD4+ or CD8+ T cells sorted from blood, taken in a trial of the OX40 agonist ivuxolimab. In DNA, the CDR3 is TGTGCCAGCAGCTCATACGGGACGTACAATGAGCAGTTCTTC. Encoded protein: CASSSYGTYNEQFF.